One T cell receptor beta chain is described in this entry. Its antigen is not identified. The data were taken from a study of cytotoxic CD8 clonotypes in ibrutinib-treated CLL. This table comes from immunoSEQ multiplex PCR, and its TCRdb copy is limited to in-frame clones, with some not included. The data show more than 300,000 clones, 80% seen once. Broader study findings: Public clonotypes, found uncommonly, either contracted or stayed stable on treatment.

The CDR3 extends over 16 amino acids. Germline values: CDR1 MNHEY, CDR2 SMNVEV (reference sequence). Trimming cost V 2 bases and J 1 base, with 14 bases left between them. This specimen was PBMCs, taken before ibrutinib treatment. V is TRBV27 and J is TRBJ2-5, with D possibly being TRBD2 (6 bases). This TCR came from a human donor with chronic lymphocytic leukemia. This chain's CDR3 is CASSLIGRGSQETQYF. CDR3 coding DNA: TGTGCCAGCAGTTTAATTGGACGGGGGAGCCAAGAGACCCAGTACTTC.